This T cell receptor beta chain was sequenced for a study of Graves' ophthalmopathy and Graves' hyperthyroidism. Study observations and caveats: In blood, most expanded thyroid clonotypes above 0.001 frequency were also detected. Ophthalmopathy was separated from stable hyperthyroidism by a 13-signature model with 87.88% sensitivity and approximately 81% specificity.

CDR1 and CDR2 (germline): SEHNR, FQNEAQ (reference sequence). Trimming shortened V by 1 base and J by 0 bases, and 4 bases separated the two germline ends. The CDR3 length is 14 residues. PBMCs were isolated by Ficoll-Paque density gradient centrifugation, using approximately 11 ml of fresh peripheral blood as the starting material. In regard to this clonotype: Antigen unknown.

The authors amplified TCR beta CDR3 regions from RNA transcripts. First-round RT-PCR with HTBI primers preceded a second-round multiplex PCR. TCRdb re-derived calls from the multiplex PCR reads in MiXCR, one entry per CDR3 protein. The table shows over 450,000 distinct CDR3 sequences, with approximately 15% occurring only once. The origin of this receptor is a woman aged 25 to 39 with Graves' ophthalmopathy. Sequencing was performed on blood. The V and J genes are TRBV7-9 and TRBJ1-3; no reliable D call. For the CDR3, the DNA is TGTGCCAGCAGCTTAGGAGCCTCTGGAAACACCATATATTTT. As protein: CASSLGASGNTIYF.